This TCR beta chain is from a study of tissue T cells after allogeneic stem cell transplantation. V was clipped by 4 bases and J by 0 bases; unmatched bases: 5. Germline-derived CDR1 and CDR2 are NNHDY and SYVADS. The CDR3 contains 16 residues. Remarks on this clone: Gene and germline names: mouse. The CDR3 end is not reached by the read, which stops 1 residue before it; the germline J gene fills it in.

Profiled with immunoSEQ multiplex PCR; TCRdb holds only in-frame clones, not every one. The sample has approximately 20,000 clones, about 70% seen once; the top ten hold approximately 0.41%. The sequenced material came from blood. The chain uses TRBV13-3 and TRBJ1-4, with 8 bases lining up with TRBD1. This receptor was obtained from a female BALB/c mouse in good health. This strain has MHC haplotype H2-d. The CDR3 spells CASSPGGHLSNERLFF. The sequenced part of the CDR3 DNA is TGTGCCAGCAGTCCAGGGGGCCACCTTTCCAACGAAAGATTATTT.